This T cell receptor (beta chain) was identified during a study of cytomegalovirus exposure and HLA in healthy donors. Generated by immunoSEQ multiplex PCR, the TCRdb table keeps only in-frame clones and is missing some. The repertoire holds about 73,000 clones, with approximately 95% as singletons. The CDR3 has 15 amino acids. Germline values: CDR1 MNHEY, CDR2 SMNVEV (reference sequence). V gave up 5 bases and J gave up 4 bases; unmatched junction bases: 5. This chain connects TRBV27 to TRBJ2-2; 9 bases align to TRBD1. This sequence was found in a man in his late teens or twenties in good health and CMV-seronegative. The material sequenced was PBMCs. The CDR3 protein is CASSRGQGGTGELFF. In DNA form, the CDR3 reads TGTGCCAGCAGTCGGGGACAGGGAGGCACCGGGGAGCTGTTTTTT.